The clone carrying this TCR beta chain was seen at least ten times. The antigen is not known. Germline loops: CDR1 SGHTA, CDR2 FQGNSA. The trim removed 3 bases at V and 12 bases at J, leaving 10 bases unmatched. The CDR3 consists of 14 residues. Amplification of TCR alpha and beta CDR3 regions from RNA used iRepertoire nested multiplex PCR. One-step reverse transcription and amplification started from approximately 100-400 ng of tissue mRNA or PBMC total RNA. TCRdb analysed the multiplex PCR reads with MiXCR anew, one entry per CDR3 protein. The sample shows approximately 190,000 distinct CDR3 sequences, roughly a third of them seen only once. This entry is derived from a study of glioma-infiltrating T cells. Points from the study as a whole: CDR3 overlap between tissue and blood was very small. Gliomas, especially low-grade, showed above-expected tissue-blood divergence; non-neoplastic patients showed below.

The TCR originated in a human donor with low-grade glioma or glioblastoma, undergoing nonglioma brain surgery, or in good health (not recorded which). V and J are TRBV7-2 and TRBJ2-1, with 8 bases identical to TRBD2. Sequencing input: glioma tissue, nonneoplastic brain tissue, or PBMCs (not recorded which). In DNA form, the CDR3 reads TGTGCCAGCAGCTTCGGAGTAGCGGGAATGGGGCAGTTCTTC. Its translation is CASSFGVAGMGQFF.